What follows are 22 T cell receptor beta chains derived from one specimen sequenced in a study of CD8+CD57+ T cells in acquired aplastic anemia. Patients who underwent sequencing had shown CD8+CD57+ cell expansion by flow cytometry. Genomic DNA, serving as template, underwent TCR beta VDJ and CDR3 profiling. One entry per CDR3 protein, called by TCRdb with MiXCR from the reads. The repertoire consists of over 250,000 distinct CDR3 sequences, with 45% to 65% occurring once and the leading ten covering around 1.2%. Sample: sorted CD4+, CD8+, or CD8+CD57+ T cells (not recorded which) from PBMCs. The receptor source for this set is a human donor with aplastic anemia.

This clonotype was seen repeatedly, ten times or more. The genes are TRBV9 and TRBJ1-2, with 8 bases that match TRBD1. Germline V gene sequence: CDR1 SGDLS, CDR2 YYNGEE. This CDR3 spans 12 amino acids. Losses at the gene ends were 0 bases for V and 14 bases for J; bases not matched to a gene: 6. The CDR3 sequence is CASSVGRGRMTF. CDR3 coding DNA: TGTGCCAGCAGCGTAGGCAGGGGGCGCATGACCTTC.

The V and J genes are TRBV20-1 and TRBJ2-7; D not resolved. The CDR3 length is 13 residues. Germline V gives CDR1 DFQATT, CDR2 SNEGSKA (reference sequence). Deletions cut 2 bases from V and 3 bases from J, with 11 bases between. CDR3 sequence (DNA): TGCAGTGCTAGACCGGCGGTGGGCTACGAGCAGTACTTC. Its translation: CSARPAVGYEQYF.

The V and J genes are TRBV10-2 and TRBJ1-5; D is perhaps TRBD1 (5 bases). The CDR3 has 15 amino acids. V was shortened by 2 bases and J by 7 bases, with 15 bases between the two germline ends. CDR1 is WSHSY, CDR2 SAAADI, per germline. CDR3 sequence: CASSEGGRGLQPQHF. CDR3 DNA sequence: TGCGCCAGCAGTGAGGGAGGTAGGGGCTTGCAGCCCCAGCATTTT.

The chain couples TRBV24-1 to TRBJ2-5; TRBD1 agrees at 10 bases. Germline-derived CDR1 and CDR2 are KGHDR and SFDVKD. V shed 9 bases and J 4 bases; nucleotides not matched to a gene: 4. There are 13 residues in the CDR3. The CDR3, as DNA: TGTGCCACCTCCGGGACAGGGGCAGAGACCCAGTACTTC. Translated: CATSGTGAETQYF.

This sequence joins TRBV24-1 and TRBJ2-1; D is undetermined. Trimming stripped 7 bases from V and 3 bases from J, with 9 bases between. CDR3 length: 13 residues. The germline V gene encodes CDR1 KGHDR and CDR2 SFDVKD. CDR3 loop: CATRGRFYNEQFF. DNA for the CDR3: TGTGCCACCAGAGGTAGGTTCTACAATGAGCAGTTCTTC.

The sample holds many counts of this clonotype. The CDR3 loop is CAISEAGSQHF. In nucleotides, the CDR3 is TGTGCCATCAGTGAGGCGGGGTCCCAGCATTTT. This chain links TRBV10-3 with TRBJ1-5; D unresolved. The CDR3 extends over 11 amino acids. Germline CDR1 is ENHRY and CDR2 is SYGVKD. V lost 2 bases to trimming and J lost 11 bases, with 7 bases between them.

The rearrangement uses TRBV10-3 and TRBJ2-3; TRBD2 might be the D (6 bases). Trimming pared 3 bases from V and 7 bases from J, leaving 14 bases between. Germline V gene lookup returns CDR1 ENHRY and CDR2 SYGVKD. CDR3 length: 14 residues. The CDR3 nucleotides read TGTGCCATCAGTGAACCCGGACGGGAGAATACGCAGTATTTT. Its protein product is CAISEPGRENTQYF.

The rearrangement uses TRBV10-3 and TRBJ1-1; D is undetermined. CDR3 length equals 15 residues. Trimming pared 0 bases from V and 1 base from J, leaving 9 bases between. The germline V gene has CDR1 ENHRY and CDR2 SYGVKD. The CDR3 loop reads CAISESQATNTEAFF. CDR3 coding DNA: TGTGCCATCAGTGAGTCCCAGGCAACGAACACTGAAGCTTTCTTT.

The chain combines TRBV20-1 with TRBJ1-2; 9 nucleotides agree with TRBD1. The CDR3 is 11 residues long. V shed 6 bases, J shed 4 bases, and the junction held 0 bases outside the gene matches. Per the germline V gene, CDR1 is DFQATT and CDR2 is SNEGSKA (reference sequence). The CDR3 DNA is TGCAGTGCGGGACAGGGCTATGGCTACACCTTC. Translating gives CSAGQGYGYTF.

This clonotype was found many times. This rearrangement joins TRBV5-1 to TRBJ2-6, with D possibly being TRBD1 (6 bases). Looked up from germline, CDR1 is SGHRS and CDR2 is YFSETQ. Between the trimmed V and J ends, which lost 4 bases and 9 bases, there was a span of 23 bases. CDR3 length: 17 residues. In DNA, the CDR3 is TGCGCCAGCAGCATACAGACAGGTGCCCAAATTGGCAACGTCCTGACTTTC. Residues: CASSIQTGAQIGNVLTF.

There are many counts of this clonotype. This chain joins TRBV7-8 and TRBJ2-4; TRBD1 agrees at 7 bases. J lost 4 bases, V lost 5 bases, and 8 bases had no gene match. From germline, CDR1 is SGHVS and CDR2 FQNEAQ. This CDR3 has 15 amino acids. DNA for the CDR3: TGTGCCAGCAGCCTATCCGGGACAGTAAAAAACATTCAGTACTTC. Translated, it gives CASSLSGTVKNIQYF. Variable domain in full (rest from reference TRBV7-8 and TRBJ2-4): GAGVSQSPRYKVAKRGQDVALRCDPISGHVSLFWYQQALGQGPEFLTYFQNEAQLDKSGLPSDRFFAERPEGSVSTLKIQRTQQEDSAVYLCASSLSGTVKNIQYFGAGTRLSVL.

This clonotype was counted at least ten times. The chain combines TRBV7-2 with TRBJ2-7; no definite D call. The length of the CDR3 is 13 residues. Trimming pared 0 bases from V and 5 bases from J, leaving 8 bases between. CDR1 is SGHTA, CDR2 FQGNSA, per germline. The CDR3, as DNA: TGTGCCAGCAGCTTAGCAGGGCCTAACGAGCAGTACTTC. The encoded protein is CASSLAGPNEQYF. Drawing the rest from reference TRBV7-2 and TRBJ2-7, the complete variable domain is GAGVSQSPSNKVTEKGKDVELRCDPISGHTALYWYRQSLGQGLEFLIYFQGNSAPDKSGLPSDRFSAERTGGSVSTLTIQRTQQEDSAVYLCASSLAGPNEQYFGPGTRLTVT.

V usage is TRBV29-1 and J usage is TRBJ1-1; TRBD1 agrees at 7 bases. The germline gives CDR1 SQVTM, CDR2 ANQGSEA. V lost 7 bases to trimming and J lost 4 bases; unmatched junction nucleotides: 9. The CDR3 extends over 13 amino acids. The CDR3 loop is CSADREGSTEAFF. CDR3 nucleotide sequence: TGCAGCGCTGACAGGGAGGGGAGCACTGAAGCTTTCTTT.

The CDR3 loop reads CATSDLTGALLETQYF. CDR3 coding DNA: TGTGCCACCAGTGATTTAACGGGAGCCCTCCTAGAGACCCAGTACTTC. V is TRBV24-1 and J is TRBJ2-5; D may be TRBD2 (6 bases). The CDR3 is 16 residues long. CDR1 and CDR2 (germline): KGHDR, SFDVKD. Between the trimmed V and J ends, which lost 1 base and 4 bases, there was a span of 15 bases.

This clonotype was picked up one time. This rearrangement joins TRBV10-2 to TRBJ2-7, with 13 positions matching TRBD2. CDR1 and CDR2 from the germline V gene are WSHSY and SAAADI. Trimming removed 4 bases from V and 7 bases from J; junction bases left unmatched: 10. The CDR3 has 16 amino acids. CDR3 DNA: TGCGCCAGCAGTGGAACTAGCGGGAGGGCCAGCGGGGAGCAGTACTTC. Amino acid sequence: CASSGTSGRASGEQYF.

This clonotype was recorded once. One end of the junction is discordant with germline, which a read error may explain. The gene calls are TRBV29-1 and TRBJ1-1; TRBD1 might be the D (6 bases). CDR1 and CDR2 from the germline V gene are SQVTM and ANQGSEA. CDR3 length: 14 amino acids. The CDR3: CSVEVRGFVSDGDF. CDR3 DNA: TGCAGCGTTGAAGTAAGGGGGTTCGTCAGCGACGGGGACTTT.

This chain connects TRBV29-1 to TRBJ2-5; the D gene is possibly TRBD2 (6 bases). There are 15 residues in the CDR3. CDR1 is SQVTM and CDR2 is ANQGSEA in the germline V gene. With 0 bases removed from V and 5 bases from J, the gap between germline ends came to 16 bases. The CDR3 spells CSVEEGIRGGETQYF. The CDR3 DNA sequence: TGCAGCGTTGAAGAGGGGATTCGTGGAGGGGAGACCCAGTACTTC.

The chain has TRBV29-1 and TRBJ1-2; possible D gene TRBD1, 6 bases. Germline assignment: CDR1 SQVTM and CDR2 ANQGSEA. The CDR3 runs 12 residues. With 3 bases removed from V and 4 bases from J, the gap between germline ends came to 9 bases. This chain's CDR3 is CSVDGRGYGYTF. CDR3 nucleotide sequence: TGCAGCGTTGACGGCAGGGGCTATGGCTACACCTTC.

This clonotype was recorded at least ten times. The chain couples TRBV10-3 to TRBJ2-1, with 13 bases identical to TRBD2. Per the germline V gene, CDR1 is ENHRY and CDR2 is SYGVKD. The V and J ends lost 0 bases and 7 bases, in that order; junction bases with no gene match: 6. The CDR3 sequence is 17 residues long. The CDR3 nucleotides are TGTGCCATCAGTGAGTCGTTGGGACTAGCGGGATCAAATGAGCAGTTCTTC. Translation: CAISESLGLAGSNEQFF.

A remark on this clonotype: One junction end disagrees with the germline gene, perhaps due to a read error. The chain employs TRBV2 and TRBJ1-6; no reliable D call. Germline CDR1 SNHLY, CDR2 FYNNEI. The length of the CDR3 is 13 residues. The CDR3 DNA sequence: TGTGCCAGCAGTCGGCCATATAATCCACCCCTCCACTTT. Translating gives CASSRPYNPPLHF.

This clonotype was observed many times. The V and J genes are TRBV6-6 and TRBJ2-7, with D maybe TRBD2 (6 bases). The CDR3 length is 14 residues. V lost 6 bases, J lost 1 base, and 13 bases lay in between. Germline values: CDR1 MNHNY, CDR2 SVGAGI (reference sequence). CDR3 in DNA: TGTGCCAGCAGCCACGGAGGGGCGTCCTACGAGCAGTACTTC. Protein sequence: CASSHGGASYEQYF.

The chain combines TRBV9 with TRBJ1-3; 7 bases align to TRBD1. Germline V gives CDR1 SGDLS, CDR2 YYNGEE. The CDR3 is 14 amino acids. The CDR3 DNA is TGTGCTACCCAGGGAGGGACAGTTGGAAACACCATATATTTT. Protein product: CATQGGTVGNTIYF.